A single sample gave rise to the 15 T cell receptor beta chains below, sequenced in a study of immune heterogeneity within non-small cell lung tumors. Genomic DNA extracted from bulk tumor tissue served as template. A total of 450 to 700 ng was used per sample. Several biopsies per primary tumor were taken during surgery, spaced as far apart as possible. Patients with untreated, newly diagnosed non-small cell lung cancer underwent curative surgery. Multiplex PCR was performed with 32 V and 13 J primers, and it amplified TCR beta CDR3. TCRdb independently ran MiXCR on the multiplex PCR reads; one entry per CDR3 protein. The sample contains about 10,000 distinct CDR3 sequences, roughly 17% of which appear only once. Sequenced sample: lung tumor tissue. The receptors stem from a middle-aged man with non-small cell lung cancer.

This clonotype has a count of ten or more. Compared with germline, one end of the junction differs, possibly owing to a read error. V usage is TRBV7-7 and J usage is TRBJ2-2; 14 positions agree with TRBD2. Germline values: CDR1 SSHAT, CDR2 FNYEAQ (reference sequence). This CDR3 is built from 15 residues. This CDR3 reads CASSSTSGRAGELFF. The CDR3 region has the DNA TGTGCTAGCAGCTCGACTAGCGGGAGGGCCGGGGAGCTGTTTTTT.

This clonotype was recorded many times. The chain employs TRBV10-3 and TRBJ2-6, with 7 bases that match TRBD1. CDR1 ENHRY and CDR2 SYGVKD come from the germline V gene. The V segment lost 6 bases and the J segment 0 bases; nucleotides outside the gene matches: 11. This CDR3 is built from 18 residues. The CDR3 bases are TGTGCCATCAGCAATACCGGGACAGTGAGCTCTGGGGCCAACGTCCTGACTTTC. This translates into CAISNTGTVSSGANVLTF.

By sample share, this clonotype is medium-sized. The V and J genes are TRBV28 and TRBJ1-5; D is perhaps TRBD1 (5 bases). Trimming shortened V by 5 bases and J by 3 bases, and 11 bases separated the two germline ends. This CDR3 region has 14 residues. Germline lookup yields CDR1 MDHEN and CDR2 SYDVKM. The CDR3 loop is CASSPSDNNQPQHF. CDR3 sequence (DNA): TGTGCCAGCAGTCCCTCGGACAACAATCAGCCCCAGCATTTT.

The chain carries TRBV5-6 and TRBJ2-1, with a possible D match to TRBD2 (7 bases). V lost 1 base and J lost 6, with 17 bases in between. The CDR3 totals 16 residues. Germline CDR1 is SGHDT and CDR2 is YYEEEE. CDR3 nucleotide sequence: TGTGCCAGCAGCTTGTTTTTTGTGGGAGGGGGCAATGAGCAGTTCTTC. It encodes CASSLFFVGGGNEQFF.

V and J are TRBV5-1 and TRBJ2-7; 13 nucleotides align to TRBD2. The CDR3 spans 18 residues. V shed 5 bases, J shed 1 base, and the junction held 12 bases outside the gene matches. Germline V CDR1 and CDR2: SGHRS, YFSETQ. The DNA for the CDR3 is TGCGCCAGCAGTTACTCTGGGACTAGCGGGGATATTTCCTACGAGCAGTACTTC. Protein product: CASSYSGTSGDISYEQYF.

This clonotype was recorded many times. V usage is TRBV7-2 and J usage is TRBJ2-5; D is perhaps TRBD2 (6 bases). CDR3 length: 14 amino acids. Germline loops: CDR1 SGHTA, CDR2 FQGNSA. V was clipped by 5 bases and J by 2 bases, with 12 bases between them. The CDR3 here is CASSPRLVQETQYF. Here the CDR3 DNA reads TGTGCCAGCAGCCCCCGACTAGTTCAAGAGACCCAGTACTTC. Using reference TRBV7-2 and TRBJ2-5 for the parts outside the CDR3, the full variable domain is GAGVSQSPSNKVTEKGKDVELRCDPISGHTALYWYRQSLGQGLEFLIYFQGNSAPDKSGLPSDRFSAERTGGSVSTLTIQRTQQEDSAVYLCASSPRLVQETQYFGPGTRLLVL.

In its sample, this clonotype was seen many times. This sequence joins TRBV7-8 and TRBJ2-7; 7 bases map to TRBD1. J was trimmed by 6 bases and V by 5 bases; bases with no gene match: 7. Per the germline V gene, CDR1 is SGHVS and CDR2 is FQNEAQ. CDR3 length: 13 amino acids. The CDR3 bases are TGTGCCAGCAGCCAGGACAGGATCCGCGAGCAGTACTTC. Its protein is CASSQDRIREQYF. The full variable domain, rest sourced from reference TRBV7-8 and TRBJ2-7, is GAGVSQSPRYKVAKRGQDVALRCDPISGHVSLFWYQQALGQGPEFLTYFQNEAQLDKSGLPSDRFFAERPEGSVSTLKIQRTQQEDSAVYLCASSQDRIREQYFGPGTRLTVT.

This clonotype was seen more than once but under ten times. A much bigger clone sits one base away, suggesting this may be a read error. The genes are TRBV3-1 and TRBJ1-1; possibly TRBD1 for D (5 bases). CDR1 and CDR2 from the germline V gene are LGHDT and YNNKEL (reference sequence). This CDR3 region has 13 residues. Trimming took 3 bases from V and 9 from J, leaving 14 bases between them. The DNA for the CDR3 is TGTGCCAGCAGCCATCAACCGAGACAGCAAGCTTTCTTT. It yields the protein CASSHQPRQQAFF.

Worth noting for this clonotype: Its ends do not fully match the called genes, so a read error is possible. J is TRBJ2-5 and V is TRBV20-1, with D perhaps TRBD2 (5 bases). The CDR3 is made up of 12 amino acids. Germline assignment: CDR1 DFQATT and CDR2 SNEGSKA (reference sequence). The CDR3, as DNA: TGCAGTTCTAGCTCAGCCAAAGAGAACCAGTACTTC. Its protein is CSSSSAKENQYF.

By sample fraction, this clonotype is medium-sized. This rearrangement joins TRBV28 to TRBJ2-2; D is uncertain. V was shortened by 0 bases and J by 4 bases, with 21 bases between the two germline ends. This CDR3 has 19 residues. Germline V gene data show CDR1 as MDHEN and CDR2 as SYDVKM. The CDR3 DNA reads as TGTGCCAGCAGTTTATGGAGCCAAGGGATAAAATGGGGCACCGGGGAGCTGTTTTTT. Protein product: CASSLWSQGIKWGTGELFF.

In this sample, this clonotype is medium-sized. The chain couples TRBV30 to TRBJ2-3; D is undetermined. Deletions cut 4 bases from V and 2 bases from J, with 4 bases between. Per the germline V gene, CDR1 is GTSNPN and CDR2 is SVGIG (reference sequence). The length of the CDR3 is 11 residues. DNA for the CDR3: TGTGCCTGGATTGCCACAGATACGCAGTATTTT. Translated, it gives CAWIATDTQYF.

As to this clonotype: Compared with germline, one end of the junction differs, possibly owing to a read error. CDR3 bases: TGTGCCAGCAGTTTGGGGCCGGAGGCTTCACCCCTCTACTTT. Its protein is CASSLGPEASPLYF. The chain has TRBV6-2 or TRBV6-3 and TRBJ1-6; perhaps TRBD1 as D (5 bases). The CDR3 extends over 14 amino acids. The germline CDR1 and CDR2 sequences are MNHEY and SVGEGT.

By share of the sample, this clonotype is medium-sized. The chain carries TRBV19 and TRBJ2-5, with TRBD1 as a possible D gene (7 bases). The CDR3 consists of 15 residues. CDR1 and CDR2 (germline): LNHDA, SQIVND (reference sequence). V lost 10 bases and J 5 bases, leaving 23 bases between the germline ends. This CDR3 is CATSAPSRGEETQYF. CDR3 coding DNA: TGTGCCACAAGCGCTCCTAGCAGGGGGGAGGAGACCCAGTACTTC.

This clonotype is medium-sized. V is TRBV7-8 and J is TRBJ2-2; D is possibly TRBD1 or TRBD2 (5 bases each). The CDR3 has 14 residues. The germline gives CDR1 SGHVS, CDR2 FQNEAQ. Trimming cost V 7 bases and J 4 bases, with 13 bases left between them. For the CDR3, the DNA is TGTGCCAGCATCCCTCGGGACCTCACCGGGGAGCTGTTTTTT. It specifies CASIPRDLTGELFF.

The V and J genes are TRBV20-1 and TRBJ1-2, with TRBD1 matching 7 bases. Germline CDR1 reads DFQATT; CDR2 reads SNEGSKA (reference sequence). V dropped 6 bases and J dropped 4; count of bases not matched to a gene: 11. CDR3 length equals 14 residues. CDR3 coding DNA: TGCAGTGCCAGTAGACAGGGACAGACCTATGGCTACACCTTC. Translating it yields CSASRQGQTYGYTF.